This TCR beta chain was identified during a study of metastatic and nonmetastatic thyroid tumors. Deletions cut 6 bases from V and 2 bases from J, with 16 bases between. This CDR3 spans 15 amino acids. The germline V gene encodes CDR1 MDHEN and CDR2 SYDVKM. No treatment had been given to any patient before thyroid surgery. Authors' analysis steps: CDR3 was compared across clinicopathological groups, and the resulting differences were used to build a distant-metastasis classifier for papillary thyroid cancer. TCRdb re-called clones from the PCR reads using MiXCR. None of the V and J calls come from the authors' own analysis; TCRdb made them. The table shows about 8,400 clones, with approximately 30% occurring only once.

The J gene is TRBJ2-5, the V gene TRBV28, with D perhaps matching TRBD2 (6 bases). The sample comprised tumor tissue. The sequence was obtained from a female donor with papillary thyroid cancer or a benign thyroid nodule (not recorded which). Some clones in this sample may be carry-over from other donors' samples. The CDR3 bases are TGTGCCAGCAGGCCGCCTGGCGGGGAACAAGAGACCCAGTACTTC. Translating gives CASRPPGGEQETQYF.